The 8 T cell receptor beta chains in this list originate from one sample, sequenced in a study of T cells expressing NK-cell markers. For each CDR3 protein, TCRdb gives one entry from its re-call of the 5' RACE reads, without DNA. The listing records 400,000 to 550,000 distinct CDR3 sequences. Sequencing was performed on blood T cells: a sorted CD56 or NKG2C T cell subset, CD4+ or CD8+ T cells, or bulk PBMC T cells (not recorded which). The receptors come from a woman between 18 and 69 years old in good health.

This chain uses TRBV24-1 with TRBJ2-5; the D gene TCRdb calls, TRBD1, cannot be checked with no DNA. Germline values: CDR1 KGHDR, CDR2 SFDVKD. The CDR3 extends over 15 amino acids. CDR3 region: CATSEGQGASETQYF.

V is TRBV29-1 and J is TRBJ2-3. This CDR3 has 12 amino acids. Per germline, CDR1 SQVTM and CDR2 ANQGSEA. The CDR3: CSWDLHGDTQYF.

The chain uses TRBV20-1 and TRBJ2-7; without DNA, the TCRdb call of TRBD2 cannot be checked. Germline lookup yields CDR1 DFQATT and CDR2 SNEGSKA (reference sequence). This CDR3 is 13 amino acids long. The CDR3 loop is CSARALRDIEQYF.

This chain uses TRBV12-3 or TRBV12-4 with TRBJ2-3; without DNA, the TCRdb call of TRBD2 cannot be checked. This CDR3 has 16 residues. CDR3 region: CASSLAPAGEVDTQYF.

This chain connects TRBV6-1 to TRBJ2-1; TCRdb indicates TRBD2, and absent DNA this call remains unverified. Per germline, CDR1 MNHNS and CDR2 SASEGT. This CDR3 spans 17 amino acids. The CDR3 is CASRLNPLAEPYNEQFF.

The chain links TRBV30 to TRBJ2-1; the D call of TRBD2 rests on TCRdb alone, since no DNA is present to check it. The germline V gene has CDR1 GTSNPN and CDR2 SVGIG (reference sequence). There are 11 residues in the CDR3. CDR3 sequence: CAWSAEDEQFF.

V and J are TRBV14 and TRBJ1-1. The CDR3 is 13 amino acids. CDR1 and CDR2 (germline): SGHDN, FVKESK. CDR3 loop: CASSQEFRGEAFF.

V gene TRBV5-1 combines with J gene TRBJ2-1; TCRdb lists TRBD1, though no DNA is available to test this call. Looked up from germline, CDR1 is SGHRS and CDR2 is YFSETQ. The CDR3 loop spans 12 amino acids. The CDR3 is CASWDRDDEQFF. Using reference TRBV5-1 and TRBJ2-1 for the parts outside the CDR3, the full variable domain is KAGVTQTPRYLIKTRGQQVTLSCSPISGHRSVSWYQQTPGQGLQFLFEYFSETQRNKGNFPGRFSGRQFSNSRSEMNVSTLELGDSALYLCASWDRDDEQFFGPGTRLTVL.